This paragraph covers one T cell receptor (beta chain) sequence. Its target is unknown. The data were obtained in a study of follicular helper T cells after annual influenza vaccination. For the study at large: For some subjects, blood spans the 2013-2014, 2014-2015 and 2015-2016 annual vaccinations. General study results and limits: Day 7 ICOS+CD38+ clones later appeared mostly in ICOS-CD38- cTfh.

Time point indicated: 2015-2016 season, pre-vaccination. The V and J ends lost 5 bases and 2 bases, in that order; junction bases with no gene match: 5. CDR3 size: 16 residues. Germline V gene data show CDR1 as SGHVS and CDR2 as FQNEAQ. Data came from immunoSEQ multiplex PCR; TCRdb stores just in-frame clones and leaves some out. The data hold fewer than 8,000 clones, with about 81% observed a single time. The sequence was collected from an adult who received the influenza vaccine. Sequenced material: CXCR5- memory CD4+ T cells sorted from blood, taken on the day of influenza vaccination. V and J are TRBV7-8 and TRBJ1-4; TRBD1 matches at 10 bases. CDR3 loop: CASSPRTGGTNEKLFF. In nucleotides, the CDR3 is TGTGCCAGCAGCCCTCGGACAGGGGGTACTAATGAAAAACTGTTTTTT.